Listed below are T cell receptor beta chains from one sample, sequenced in a study of shared clonotypes between healthy human individuals. This table comes from immunoSEQ multiplex PCR, and its TCRdb copy is limited to in-frame clones, with some not included. The profile shows about 1.5 million clones, roughly 96% of them singletons. Sequencing was performed on naive CD4+ T cells sorted from blood. The source is a man aged 25-40 years in good health. CDR3s include the opening cysteine and the closing phenylalanine or tryptophan. A D gene is named only where the DNA matches it firmly. The size entry is marked missing in some rows and otherwise reads once, few, many or a size class.

clone_size	v_call	j_call	d_call	cdr3_aa	cdr3_nt
few	TRBV30	TRBJ1-1	TRBD1	CAWSAQGGTEAFF	TGTGCCTGGAGTGCACAGGGGGGCACTGAAGCTTTCTTT
NA	TRBV6-6	TRBJ1-5	NA	CASSYLPPSNQPQHF	TGTGCCAGCAGTTACCTCCCTCCGAGCAATCAGCCCCAGCATTTT
NA	TRBV19	TRBJ2-1	TRBD2	CASSVLGLAGGTKEEQFF	TGTGCCAGTAGTGTATTGGGGCTAGCGGGAGGGACCAAGGAGGAGCAGTTCTTC
NA	TRBV7-2	TRBJ2-2	NA	CASSPPEGTNTGELFF	TGTGCCAGCAGCCCCCCCGAGGGGACGAACACCGGGGAGCTGTTTTTT
NA	TRBV7-2	TRBJ2-3	NA	CASSLAAAGTSTDTQYF	TGTGCCAGCAGCTTAGCGGCAGCGGGTACTAGCACAGATACGCAGTATTTT
few	TRBV2	TRBJ2-7	NA	CASGSSYEQYF	TGTGCCAGCGGGAGCTCCTACGAGCAGTACTTC
NA	TRBV7-9	TRBJ2-7	NA	CASSPASGRYEQYF	TGTGCCAGCAGCCCTGCATCAGGGCGCTACGAGCAGTACTTC
NA	TRBV9	TRBJ2-7	TRBD1	CASSERGDRRSYEQYF	TGTGCCAGCAGCGAGCGCGGGGACAGGAGATCGTACGAGCAGTACTTC
NA	TRBV6-1	TRBJ2-3	NA	CASSEGSTDTQYF	TGTGCCAGCAGTGAAGGGAGCACAGATACGCAGTATTTT
NA	TRBV7-3	TRBJ2-2	NA	CASTPTTAGELFF	TGTGCCAGCACCCCAACGACGGCCGGGGAGCTGTTTTTT
NA	TRBV29-1	TRBJ2-5	TRBD2	CSVEAGGETQYF	TGCAGCGTTGAAGCGGGAGGTGAGACCCAGTACTTC
NA	TRBV5-1	TRBJ2-3	NA	CASSFPAGGTDTQYF	TGCGCCAGCAGCTTCCCGGCTGGGGGCACAGATACGCAGTATTTT
NA	TRBV29-1	TRBJ2-6	TRBD1	CSVAWTGANVLTF	TGCAGCGTTGCCTGGACAGGTGCCAACGTCCTGACTTTC
NA	TRBV2	TRBJ2-4	TRBD1	CASRGQGTQYF	TGTGCCAGCAGGGGACAGGGTACTCAGTACTTC
NA	TRBV6-5	TRBJ2-5	NA	CASSYRSTQYF	TGTGCCAGCAGTTATCGTTCCACCCAGTACTTC
NA	TRBV2	TRBJ2-1	NA	CASSGRLNKGVGFSEQFF	TGTGCCAGCAGTGGGCGACTTAATAAGGGGGTAGGCTTTAGTGAGCAGTTCTTC
few	TRBV5-1	TRBJ1-1	TRBD1	CASSLEGQGLTEAFF	TGCGCCAGCAGCTTGGAAGGACAGGGCCTCACTGAAGCTTTCTTT
NA	TRBV5-1	TRBJ2-7	TRBD2	CASSLELAGASEQYF	TGCGCCAGCAGCTTGGAACTAGCGGGAGCTAGCGAGCAGTACTTC
NA	TRBV5-4	TRBJ2-5	TRBD1	CASSLDRRQGQETQYF	TGTGCCAGCAGCTTGGACCGTCGACAGGGACAAGAGACCCAGTACTTC
once	TRBV19	TRBJ2-5	TRBD1	CASSLGQGSPETQYF	TGTGCCAGTAGTCTGGGACAGGGGTCCCCTGAGACCCAGTACTTC
few	TRBV27	TRBJ2-2	NA	CASTAHRSATNTGELFF	TGTGCCAGCACAGCTCATCGGAGCGCTACGAACACCGGGGAGCTGTTTTTT
NA	TRBV11-2	TRBJ2-7	NA	CASSLGSSSYEQYF	TGTGCCAGCAGCTTAGGCTCCAGCTCCTACGAGCAGTACTTC
NA	TRBV28	TRBJ2-7	TRBD2	CASIQTGTSDYEQYF	TGTGCCAGCATTCAAACCGGGACTAGCGACTACGAGCAGTACTTC
NA	TRBV9	TRBJ2-1	NA	CASSVQSANEQFF	TGTGCCAGCAGCGTACAGTCTGCGAATGAGCAGTTCTTC
NA	TRBV25-1	TRBJ2-5	TRBD1	CASSDGKGGGGETQYF	TGTGCCAGCAGTGATGGGAAAGGGGGCGGTGGAGAGACCCAGTACTTC
NA	TRBV28	TRBJ2-3	NA	CASSQLGRGASTDTQYF	TGTGCCAGCAGTCAGCTCGGACGGGGGGCTAGCACAGATACGCAGTATTTT
NA	TRBV5-1	TRBJ2-1	NA	CASSPVAGVNEQFF	TGCGCCAGCAGCCCCGTGGCAGGAGTCAATGAGCAGTTCTTC
NA	TRBV12-5	TRBJ2-1	NA	CASGWDYGDSPARNEQFF	TGTGCTAGTGGTTGGGATTACGGGGACTCCCCAGCTCGCAATGAGCAGTTCTTC
NA	TRBV19	TRBJ1-1	NA	CASSIKNTEAFF	TGTGCCAGTAGTATAAAGAACACTGAAGCTTTCTTT
NA	TRBV9	TRBJ2-1	TRBD2	CASSVLAGAVDEQFF	TGTGCCAGCAGCGTACTGGCGGGAGCGGTCGATGAGCAGTTCTTC
NA	TRBV29-1	TRBJ2-1	NA	CSAFWGIRNEQFF	TGCAGCGCCTTTTGGGGGATCCGCAATGAGCAGTTCTTC
NA	TRBV20-1	TRBJ2-5	NA	CGPGAGETQYF	TGCGGCCCGGGGGCCGGGGAGACCCAGTACTTC
NA	TRBV2	TRBJ2-2	NA	CASRRLGDTGELFF	TGTGCCAGCAGAAGACTAGGGGACACCGGGGAGCTGTTTTTT
NA	TRBV4-3	TRBJ1-5	TRBD1	CASSPGQGYQPQHF	TGCGCCAGCAGCCCGGGACAGGGTTATCAGCCCCAGCATTTT
NA	TRBV11-3	TRBJ2-1	NA	CASSLGQNNEQFF	TGTGCCAGCAGCTTAGGACAGAACAATGAGCAGTTCTTC
once	TRBV6-6	TRBJ2-2	TRBD1	CASSFGQGPGELFF	TGTGCCAGCAGTTTTGGACAGGGCCCCGGGGAGCTGTTTTTT
NA	TRBV9	TRBJ2-2	NA	CASSSPSRGGANTGELFF	TGTGCCAGCAGCTCCCCATCCAGGGGGGGCGCGAACACCGGGGAGCTGTTTTTT
NA	TRBV5-1	TRBJ2-7	TRBD1	CASSLGQGGSHEQYF	TGCGCCAGCAGCTTGGGACAGGGGGGAAGCCACGAGCAGTACTTC
NA	TRBV13	TRBJ2-2	NA	CASQLTGRYTGELFF	TGTGCCAGCCAATTGACAGGTCGATACACCGGGGAGCTGTTTTTT
NA	TRBV19	TRBJ2-5	NA	CASSIVDGRGKTQYF	TGTGCCAGTAGTATCGTTGACGGTCGGGGGAAGACCCAGTACTTC
NA	TRBV5-1	TRBJ2-7	NA	CASSNRDFLSEQYF	TGCGCCAGCAGCAACCGGGACTTCCTCTCCGAGCAGTACTTC
NA	TRBV15	TRBJ2-1	NA	CATSRDRTGINEQFF	TGTGCCACCAGCAGAGATCGGACTGGGATTAATGAGCAGTTCTTC
NA	TRBV29-1	TRBJ2-1	TRBD2	CSVEDGTSNSYNEQFF	TGCAGCGTTGAAGATGGGACTAGCAACTCCTACAATGAGCAGTTCTTC
NA	TRBV4-3	TRBJ2-1	NA	CASSHLRGSSYNEQFF	TGCGCCAGCAGCCACCTCAGGGGAAGCTCCTACAATGAGCAGTTCTTC
once	TRBV27	TRBJ2-3	TRBD2	CASSPGLPTTDTQYF	TGTGCCAGCAGTCCGGGACTACCTACCACAGATACGCAGTATTTT